Following are 5 T cell receptor beta chains from one sample sequenced in a study of human T cells and chemical hapten exposure. Indicated time point: patch test 2, 6 weeks after DPC sensitization. Treatment described: therapeutic diphenylcyclopropenone sensitization with weekly scalp DPC. TCRdb redid the calling of the RACE reads with MiXCR, one entry per CDR3 protein. The repertoire holds 25,000 to 30,000 distinct CDR3 sequences, with over 8.5% as singletons. The material was whole blood, obtained in connection with sensitization to the hapten diphenylcyclopropenone (DPC). The receptors come from a man aged 25-40 years with alopecia areata. Some clones in this sample may be carry-over from other donors' samples.

There are many counts of this clonotype. The gene calls are TRBV30 and TRBJ2-7; the D is unclear. This CDR3 has 16 amino acids. The V gene's germline CDR1 is GTSNPN and CDR2 SVGIG (reference sequence). V lost 3 bases and J 5 bases, leaving 23 bases between the germline ends. The chain's CDR3 is CAWRPLVGLVQNEQYF. In nucleotides, the CDR3 is TGTGCCTGGAGGCCCCTCGTGGGGTTAGTTCAGAACGAGCAGTACTTC.

By share of the sample, this clonotype is medium-sized (0.01 to 0.1%). This chain connects TRBV27 to TRBJ2-1, with D unclear. Trimming took 2 bases from V and 6 from J, leaving 8 bases between them. The CDR3 length is 13 residues. Germline V CDR1 and CDR2: MNHEY, SMNVEV (reference sequence). The CDR3 DNA sequence: TGTGCCAGCAGTTTAATTGGGGTCAATGAGCAGTTCTTC. Translation: CASSLIGVNEQFF.

This clonotype was detected many times. CDR3 loop: CASSPPGLHYGYTF. CDR3 sequence (DNA): TGTGCCAGCTCACCACCCGGGCTACACTATGGCTACACCTTC. V and J are TRBV18 and TRBJ1-2; D remains ambiguous. Germline loops: CDR1 KGHSH, CDR2 LQKENI. The length of the CDR3 is 14 residues. Trimming removed 0 bases from V and 3 bases from J, with 8 bases in between.

This clonotype was observed at least ten times. This chain uses TRBV19 with TRBJ1-5; perhaps TRBD1 as D (6 bases). The CDR3 covers 14 residues. V was cut by 5 bases and J by 3 bases, with 11 bases left in between. Germline values: CDR1 LNHDA, CDR2 SQIVND (reference sequence). CDR3 in DNA: TGTGCCAGTAGTTCGGGGGGCCTCAATCAGCCCCAGCATTTT. This encodes CASSSGGLNQPQHF.

In this sample, this clonotype is medium-sized. CDR3 in DNA: TGTGCCAGCAGCCAAAGGTACAGGACGAATAATGAAAAACTGTTTTTT. It translates to CASSQRYRTNNEKLFF. This sequence joins TRBV4-2 and TRBJ1-4; possible D gene TRBD1, 5 bases. The V and J ends lost 2 bases and 4 bases respectively, with 14 bases between them. The V gene's germline CDR1 is LGHNA and CDR2 YNFKEQ. The CDR3 is made up of 16 amino acids.